This TCR beta chain was captured by sequencing in a study of cytomegalovirus exposure and HLA in healthy donors. The study ran its PCR with 60 Vbeta and 13 Jbeta primers. Sequencing used immunoSEQ multiplex PCR; TCRdb keeps in-frame clones, though not all of them. Of about 140,000 clones in the sample, approximately 71% were seen once. J gave up 2 bases and V 4 bases, and 5 bases lay outside the gene matches. Germline values: CDR1 SGHDN, CDR2 FVKESK. The CDR3 runs 16 residues. This clone was seen a few times. The sequence was collected from a man aged 35-49 years in good health and CMV-seronegative. The V and J genes are TRBV14 and TRBJ2-6; 7 bases line up with TRBD2. Sequencing was done on a sample of PBMCs. The CDR3 loop is CASSPAGEAGANVLTF. The CDR3 DNA follows: TGTGCCAGCAGCCCTGCGGGGGAGGCTGGGGCCAACGTCCTGACTTTC.